Each of the 30 T cell receptor beta chains below was sequenced from the same sample in a study of blood T cell repertoires in COVID-19. Method: immunoSEQ multiplex PCR; TCRdb's copy keeps in-frame clones and lacks some. The profile shows around 340,000 clones, approximately 89% of them singletons. The sequenced sample consisted of peripheral blood. These receptors were collected from a woman aged 55-70 years with COVID-19, enrolled during active disease.

V gene TRBV6-5 combines with J gene TRBJ1-1; 8 bases agree with TRBD1. From germline, CDR1 is MNHEY and CDR2 SVGAGI. This CDR3 region has 15 residues. The V and J ends lost 7 bases and 4 bases, in that order; junction bases with no gene match: 11. The CDR3 here is CASTRQGTTSTEAFF. The CDR3 nucleotides are TGTGCCAGCACTAGACAGGGGACTACTTCCACTGAAGCTTTCTTT.

The chain recombines TRBV3-1 (or the pseudogene TRBV3-2) with TRBJ2-5; 7 bases are a match to TRBD2. The length of the CDR3 is 12 residues. The V segment lost 3 bases and the J segment 7 bases; nucleotides outside the gene matches: 2. CDR1 is LGHDT, CDR2 YNNKEL, per germline (reference sequence). The CDR3 DNA follows: TGTGCCAGCAGCCATGGGGAGGGGACCCAGTACTTC. This sequence encodes CASSHGEGTQYF.

The V and J genes are TRBV19 and TRBJ1-4; 9 bases are a match to TRBD1. This CDR3 region has 13 residues. CDR1 LNHDA and CDR2 SQIVND come from the germline V gene (reference sequence). The junction had 7 bases not matched to a gene; V was cut back by 3 bases and J by 14 bases. The CDR3 nucleotides read TGTGCCAGTAGTATTAGACGAGGACAGGGGCTGTTTTTT. It translates to CASSIRRGQGLFF. Using reference TRBV19 and TRBJ1-4 for the parts outside the CDR3, the full variable domain is DGGITQSPKYLFRKEGQNVTLSCEQNLNHDAMYWYRQDPGQGLRLIYYSQIVNDFQKGDIAEGYSVSREKKESFPLTVTSAQKNPTAFYLCASSIRRGQGLFFGSGTQLSVL.

V is TRBV6-5 and J is TRBJ1-1; a possible D gene is TRBD1 (5 bases). The V gene lost 6 bases and the J gene lost 8 bases, with 16 bases spanning the gap. Germline V gene sequence: CDR1 MNHEY, CDR2 SVGAGI. This CDR3 spans 13 amino acids. The CDR3 DNA reads as TGTGCCAGCAGGGAGGTGGGGGAGGGGGAAGCTTTCTTT. Protein sequence: CASREVGEGEAFF.

The CDR3 coding sequence is TGTGCCTGGAGTCGGACAGGGACTAAGAGCAATCAGCCCCAGCATTTT. Amino acids: CAWSRTGTKSNQPQHF. This chain uses TRBV30 with TRBJ1-5, with 8 bases fitting TRBD1. There are 16 residues in the CDR3. Per germline, CDR1 GTSNPN and CDR2 SVGIG (reference sequence). V gave up 2 bases and J gave up 1 base; unmatched junction bases: 7.

The chain employs TRBV5-1 and TRBJ2-7; D is possibly TRBD1 (6 bases). The CDR3 runs 15 residues. CDR1 and CDR2 from the germline V gene are SGHRS and YFSETQ. The V gene lost 0 bases and the J gene lost 0 bases, with 10 bases spanning the gap. CDR3 loop: CASSLGGQSSYEQYF. CDR3 nucleotide sequence: TGCGCCAGCAGCTTGGGGGGACAAAGCTCCTACGAGCAGTACTTC.

This sequence joins TRBV20-1 and TRBJ1-1; possibly TRBD1 for D (5 bases). The CDR3 contains 11 residues. Trimming took off 4 bases at V and 6 bases at J, with 9 bases between the two ends. Per germline, CDR1 DFQATT and CDR2 SNEGSKA (reference sequence). CDR3 bases: TGCAGTGCTAACAGGTACTCTGAAGCTTTCTTT. Encoded protein: CSANRYSEAFF.

The chain links TRBV11-2 to TRBJ1-2, with D uncertain. Germline CDR1 is SGHAT and CDR2 is FQNNGV. Trimming took 5 bases from V and 5 from J, leaving 9 bases between them. CDR3 length: 12 amino acids. The CDR3 DNA sequence: TGTGCCAGCAGCCGCCTAGGATATGGCTACACCTTC. This codes for CASSRLGYGYTF.

The chain links TRBV5-1 to TRBJ1-1; 7 bases map to TRBD1. The germline gives CDR1 SGHRS, CDR2 YFSETQ. This CDR3 contains 14 residues. The V segment lost 3 bases and the J segment 4 bases; nucleotides outside the gene matches: 6. CDR3 loop: CASSWSGGSTEAFF. CDR3 nucleotides: TGCGCCAGCAGCTGGTCAGGGGGTAGCACTGAAGCTTTCTTT.

This chain links TRBV10-1 with TRBJ1-1; D gene unclear. CDR3 length equals 13 residues. Germline lookup yields CDR1 WNHNN and CDR2 SYGVQD (reference sequence). Deletions cut 6 bases from V and 0 bases from J, with 8 bases between. The CDR3 is CASSLTLNTEAFF. The CDR3 DNA reads TGCGCCAGCAGCTTGACATTGAACACTGAAGCTTTCTTT.

The gene calls are TRBV28 and TRBJ2-6; maybe TRBD1 (6 bases). This CDR3 has 18 amino acids. CDR1 is MDHEN and CDR2 is SYDVKM in the germline V gene. Trimming stripped 3 bases from V and 0 bases from J, with 15 bases between. CDR3 amino acids: CASSFGQLGVSGANVLTF. The CDR3 DNA reads TGTGCCAGCAGTTTTGGACAGTTAGGTGTCTCTGGGGCCAACGTCCTGACTTTC.

V gene TRBV5-3 combines with J gene TRBJ1-4, with 7 positions matching TRBD1. TRBV5-3 is an ORF for which the function is uncertain. The ends lost 4 bases at V and 0 bases at J; junction bases unmatched: 6. The CDR3 sequence is 16 residues long. CDR3 sequence: CARSLRQGSTNEKLFF. The CDR3 DNA reads as TGTGCCAGAAGCCTACGACAGGGATCAACTAATGAAAAACTGTTTTTT.

Written as DNA, the CDR3 is TGTGCCAGCACCCCCTATCAGGATCAGCCCCAGCATTTT. Translating gives CASTPYQDQPQHF. The V and J genes are TRBV12-3 or TRBV12-4 and TRBJ1-5; D is undetermined. This CDR3 contains 13 residues. Trimming stripped 7 bases from V and 5 bases from J, with 12 bases between.

J is TRBJ2-2 and V is TRBV19; the D gene is possibly TRBD1 (6 bases). The CDR3 is 13 residues long. Looked up from germline, CDR1 is LNHDA and CDR2 is SQIVND (reference sequence). Trimming removed 6 bases at V and 7 bases at J, with 12 bases between. Here the CDR3 DNA reads TGTGCCAGTAGCCACTACAGGGACGGGGAGCTGTTTTTT. It yields the protein CASSHYRDGELFF.

This chain joins TRBV4-1 and TRBJ1-1; D ambiguous. The CDR3 is 16 amino acids. V dropped 6 bases and J dropped 0 bases, with 17 bases sitting between them. Germline V gives CDR1 MGHRA, CDR2 YSYEKL. The CDR3 nucleotides read TGCGCCAGCAGGGCTGGCCCACAGCAACTGAACACTGAAGCTTTCTTT. Protein product: CASRAGPQQLNTEAFF.

This clone turned up a few times. In DNA, the CDR3 is TGTGCCAGCAGGACACAGGGGGCATGGGACGAGCAGTACTTC. It codes for CASRTQGAWDEQYF. The chain is built from TRBV6-6 and TRBJ2-7; TRBD1 agrees at 9 bases. CDR1 is MNHNY and CDR2 is SVGAGI in the germline V gene (reference sequence). The CDR3 sequence is 14 residues long. The trim removed 6 bases at V and 5 bases at J, leaving 8 bases unmatched.

This clone was detected only once. The chain carries TRBV5-1 and TRBJ1-1; no clear D gene. The germline CDR1 and CDR2 sequences are SGHRS and YFSETQ. Trimming left V 0 bases short and J 5 bases short, with 14 bases between. The CDR3 is made up of 15 amino acids. CDR3 region: CASSLAPAGETEAFF. As DNA, the CDR3 is TGCGCCAGCAGCTTGGCCCCGGCGGGAGAGACTGAAGCTTTCTTT.

The rearrangement joins TRBV3-1 (or the pseudogene TRBV3-2) to TRBJ2-2; no clear D gene. CDR1 and CDR2 from the germline V gene are LGHDT and YNNKEL (reference sequence). The V end lost 5 bases, the J end lost 0 bases, and 7 bases lay between the germline ends. The CDR3 totals 14 residues. As DNA, the CDR3 is TGTGCCAGCAGCGACACACCGAACACCGGGGAGCTGTTTTTT. As protein: CASSDTPNTGELFF.

V gene TRBV18 combines with J gene TRBJ2-2; D perhaps matches TRBD1 (6 bases). Per the germline V gene, CDR1 is KGHSH and CDR2 is LQKENI. V lost 0 bases to trimming and J lost 0 bases, with 8 bases between them. CDR3 size: 16 residues. CDR3 sequence (DNA): TGTGCCAGCTCACCACCGCAGGGGCCGAACACCGGGGAGCTGTTTTTT. Translating gives CASSPPQGPNTGELFF.

V gene TRBV11-3 combines with J gene TRBJ2-3; possibly TRBD1 for D (7 bases). V lost 3 bases and J lost 2, with 21 bases in between. The CDR3 runs 18 residues. CDR1 and CDR2 from the germline V gene are SGHNT and YENEEA. The CDR3 spells CASSFSRGAPSSTDTQYF. In DNA, the CDR3 is TGTGCCAGCAGCTTTTCCAGGGGGGCCCCTTCTTCCACAGATACGCAGTATTTT.

CDR3: CASSQDLDFSYEQYF. The CDR3 region has the DNA TGTGCCAGCAGCCAAGATCTAGATTTCTCCTACGAGCAGTACTTC. This rearrangement joins TRBV4-2 to TRBJ2-7; D gene ambiguous. CDR1 and CDR2 (germline): LGHNA, YNFKEQ. The CDR3 is 15 residues long. V was pared by 0 bases and J by 0 bases, with 9 bases between.

The CDR3 DNA reads TGTGCCAGCAGCTTTACCGAGGGAAACACCATATATTTT. Encoded protein: CASSFTEGNTIYF. V gene TRBV7-9 combines with J gene TRBJ1-3; no reliable D call. Looked up from germline, CDR1 is SEHNR and CDR2 is FQNEAQ (reference sequence). The V gene lost 3 bases and the J gene lost 4 bases, with 7 bases spanning the gap. CDR3 length equals 13 residues.

V is TRBV5-4 and J is TRBJ2-3; no definite D call. Germline V gene data show CDR1 as SGHNT and CDR2 as YYREEE (reference sequence). The V end lost 2 bases, the J end lost 4 bases, and 5 bases lay between the germline ends. The length of the CDR3 is 12 residues. The CDR3 spells CASSFRADTQYF. The CDR3, as DNA: TGTGCCAGCAGCTTCCGGGCAGATACGCAGTATTTT.

The chain has TRBV18 and TRBJ2-7; 8 nucleotides match TRBD1. The germline V gene has CDR1 KGHSH and CDR2 LQKENI. This CDR3 is built from 15 residues. Trimming removed 3 bases from V and 0 bases from J; junction bases left unmatched: 4. Here the CDR3 DNA reads TGTGCCAGCTCACCCGGGACAGGTCCCTCCTACGAGCAGTACTTC. This encodes CASSPGTGPSYEQYF. Variable domain in full (rest from reference TRBV18 and TRBJ2-7): NAGVMQNPRHLVRRRGQEARLRCSPMKGHSHVYWYRQLPEEGLKFMVYLQKENIIDESGMPKERFSAEFPKEGPSILRIQQVVRGDSAAYFCASSPGTGPSYEQYFGPGTRLTVT.

The chain couples TRBV15 to TRBJ1-3; D is uncertain. The germline V gene has CDR1 LNHNV and CDR2 YYDKDF (reference sequence). Trimming cost V 3 bases and J 5 bases, with 17 bases left between them. The CDR3 extends over 16 amino acids. DNA of the CDR3: TGTGCCACCAGCAGCCCTTTAGGTGGACTCCGAAACACCATATATTTT. Translated, it gives CATSSPLGGLRNTIYF. Filled out from reference TRBV15 and TRBJ1-3, the complete variable domain reads DAMVIQNPRYQVTQFGKPVTLSCSQTLNHNVMYWYQQKSSQAPKLLFHYYDKDFNNEADTPDNFQSRRPNTSFCFLDIRSPGLGDTAMYLCATSSPLGGLRNTIYFGEGSWLTVV.

The J gene is TRBJ2-1, the V gene TRBV4-2; 7 positions match TRBD2. V was clipped by 0 bases and J by 4 bases; unmatched bases: 3. The germline V gene has CDR1 LGHNA and CDR2 YNFKEQ. There are 15 residues in the CDR3. The CDR3, as DNA: TGTGCCAGCAGCCAAGACGGGACTACTTACAATGAGCAGTTCTTC. It translates to CASSQDGTTYNEQFF.

This chain links TRBV7-6 with TRBJ1-1; D is perhaps TRBD1 (6 bases). The CDR3 is 11 residues long. Germline V CDR1 and CDR2: SGHVS, FNYEAQ. Deletions cut 5 bases from V and 9 bases from J, with 10 bases between. CDR3 protein: CASSPDSQAFF. CDR3 sequence (DNA): TGTGCCAGCAGCCCGGACAGTCAAGCTTTCTTT.

This rearrangement joins TRBV18 to TRBJ1-3, with a tentative D call TRBD1 (6 bases). Germline loops: CDR1 KGHSH, CDR2 LQKENI. This CDR3 comprises 14 residues. Trimming pared 2 bases from V and 4 bases from J, leaving 9 bases between. For the CDR3, the DNA is TGTGCCAGCTCACCATGGGGGCCAGGAAACACCATATATTTT. It encodes CASSPWGPGNTIYF.

V and J are TRBV2 and TRBJ1-6; perhaps TRBD1 as D (5 bases). V lost 4 bases and J 4 bases, leaving 14 bases between the germline ends. Germline V gene data show CDR1 as SNHLY and CDR2 as FYNNEI. The CDR3 is made up of 16 amino acids. Written as DNA, the CDR3 is TGTGCCAGCAGTGGGTGGACAATCTCTTATAATTCACCCCTCCACTTT. Amino acid sequence: CASSGWTISYNSPLHF. The complete variable domain, with remaining parts taken from reference TRBV2 and TRBJ1-6, reads EPEVTQTPSHQVTQMGQEVILRCVPISNHLYFYWYRQILGQKVEFLVSFYNNEISEKSEIFDDQFSVERPDGSNFTLKIRSTKLEDSAMYFCASSGWTISYNSPLHFGNGTRLTVT.

The V and J genes are TRBV19 and TRBJ1-1; D is perhaps TRBD1 (6 bases). Germline CDR1 LNHDA, CDR2 SQIVND (reference sequence). V was pared by 5 bases and J by 2 bases, with 9 bases between. CDR3 length equals 13 residues. CDR3 DNA: TGTGCCAGTAGTGCACAGGGCAACACTGAAGCTTTCTTT. Protein product: CASSAQGNTEAFF.